The clone carrying this T cell receptor beta chain was recorded many times. Its antigen is undetermined. This sample stems from a study of cytomegalovirus exposure and HLA in healthy donors. Across the study: An early release of data contained approximately 80 million unique TCRs, which came from HLA-typed donors. General study findings and limits: Sequencing artifact likely explains a cluster of highly shared sequence variants. In a later analysis, CMV-associated beta chains were mostly HLA-associated, it appeared. A later analysis reported that several of the most significant clusters appeared to be linked to common viral pathogens, among them Epstein-Barr virus.

Germline values: CDR1 DFQATT, CDR2 SNEGSKA (reference sequence). V was pared by 0 bases and J by 6 bases, with 5 bases between. The CDR3 is made up of 11 amino acids. Use of 60 Vbeta and 13 Jbeta primers characterized the PCR. Libraries were prepared by immunoSEQ multiplex PCR; TCRdb keeps only in-frame clonotypes and omits some of them. The table records 70,000 to 100,000 clones, roughly 63% of them present only once. This receptor was identified in a man between 50 and 59 years old in good health and CMV-seronegative. The V gene is TRBV20-1, the J gene TRBJ2-5; D unclear. Sequenced: PBMCs. The CDR3 DNA reads as TGCAGTGCTAGAGATATCCAGACCCAGTACTTC. Residues: CSARDIQTQYF.